Shown below are 18 T cell receptor beta chains from a single sample sequenced in a study of T cells in Graves' hyperthyroidism and ophthalmopathy. The investigators amplified TCR beta CDR3 regions from RNA transcripts. A set of HTBI primers served as the primers for a first-round RT-PCR of the TCR CDR3. Each CDR3 protein is one row after TCRdb ran MiXCR on the multiplex PCR reads. Of more than 550,000 distinct CDR3 sequences listed, around 19% were seen once; the top ten hold roughly a sixth. Sequenced: blood. The receptors derive from a woman between 45 and 60 years old with Graves' hyperthyroidism that later progressed to Graves' ophthalmopathy.

The chain uses TRBV9 and TRBJ1-1; D is unclear. Germline CDR1 and CDR2: SGDLS and YYNGEE. The CDR3 contains 14 residues. V gave up 3 bases and J gave up 2 bases, with 11 bases separating them. The CDR3 protein is CASSDLKKNTEAFF. As DNA, the CDR3 is TGTGCCAGCAGCGATCTGAAAAAAAACACTGAAGCTTTCTTT.

The V gene is TRBV20-1, the J gene TRBJ1-6; maybe TRBD1 (6 bases). V gave up 3 bases and J gave up 9 bases, with 15 bases separating them. The CDR3 runs to 14 residues. CDR1 and CDR2 from the germline V gene are DFQATT and SNEGSKA (reference sequence). This CDR3 reads CSARAGGKGSPLHF. CDR3 bases: TGCAGTGCTAGGGCTGGGGGCAAGGGTTCACCCCTCCACTTT.

This clonotype has at least ten counts. The V and J genes are TRBV12-3 or TRBV12-4 and TRBJ2-7; maybe TRBD2 (6 bases). The CDR3 consists of 15 residues. V lost 4 bases to trimming and J lost 3 bases, with 16 bases between them. DNA of the CDR3: TGTGCCAGCAGTTATCTGATCGGGGGTTTCTACGAGCAGTACTTC. Translated, it gives CASSYLIGGFYEQYF.

The chain combines TRBV19 with TRBJ1-6; 10 positions agree with TRBD1. V lost 3 bases and J lost 6; bases outside the gene matches: 2. Germline loops: CDR1 LNHDA, CDR2 SQIVND (reference sequence). The CDR3 extends over 15 amino acids. In DNA form, the CDR3 reads TGTGCCAGTAGTATGCGGGACAGGGGTAATTCACCCCTCCACTTT. This encodes CASSMRDRGNSPLHF.

This clonotype has only a few counts. The V gene is TRBV12-3 or TRBV12-4, the J gene TRBJ2-1; 10 positions agree with TRBD1. The trim removed 5 bases at V and 3 bases at J, leaving 7 bases unmatched. This CDR3 is built from 16 residues. The CDR3, as DNA: TGTGCCAGCAGTCCCTGGGGGACAGGGGACTACAATGAGCAGTTCTTC. Protein product: CASSPWGTGDYNEQFF.

V and J are TRBV6-2 or TRBV6-3 and TRBJ2-1; TRBD2 agrees at 10 bases. Germline V gene lookup returns CDR1 MNHEY and CDR2 SVGEGT. The length of the CDR3 is 15 residues. V lost 1 base and J lost 8; bases outside the gene matches: 5. The CDR3 nucleotides are TGTGCCAGCAGTTACTACCTGACTAGCGGGCATGAGCAGTTCTTC. Protein product: CASSYYLTSGHEQFF.

This clonotype was found a few times. The rearrangement joins TRBV3-1 to TRBJ2-3; 8 nucleotides align to TRBD2. Germline loops: CDR1 LGHDT, CDR2 YNNKEL (reference sequence). V was pared by 1 base and J by 0 bases, with 3 bases of the junction left unmatched. The CDR3 extends over 16 amino acids. The CDR3 nucleotides read TGTGCCAGCAGCCAAGCCAGCGGGGGAAGCACAGATACGCAGTATTTT. Protein sequence: CASSQASGGSTDTQYF.

The rearrangement uses TRBV5-1 and TRBJ1-1; 11 positions match TRBD1. CDR1 is SGHRS and CDR2 is YFSETQ in the germline V gene. The CDR3 loop spans 14 amino acids. V gave up 0 bases and J gave up 6 bases; unmatched junction bases: 1. The CDR3 bases are TGCGCCAGCAGCTTGGGGGACAGGGGGTCTGAAGCTTTCTTT. It is translated as CASSLGDRGSEAFF.

This clonotype was counted ten times or more. This rearrangement joins TRBV2 to TRBJ2-1; TRBD2 might be the D (6 bases). Germline V gene lookup returns CDR1 SNHLY and CDR2 FYNNEI. The CDR3 consists of 16 residues. V gave up 3 bases and J gave up 4 bases, with 16 bases separating them. The CDR3 loop reads CASSEVRLGAYNEQFF. The CDR3 DNA sequence: TGTGCCAGCAGTGAGGTCAGACTAGGGGCTTACAATGAGCAGTTCTTC.

In its sample, this clonotype was seen many times. The rearrangement uses TRBV5-1 and TRBJ1-2; TRBD1 might be the D (6 bases). The germline V gene has CDR1 SGHRS and CDR2 YFSETQ. The CDR3 length is 15 residues. V was pared by 3 bases and J by 3 bases, with 15 bases between. The CDR3 region is CASSSDSTGYYGYTF. For the CDR3, the DNA is TGCGCCAGCAGCTCGGACAGCACCGGATACTATGGCTACACCTTC.

This clonotype was counted at least ten times. The chain is built from TRBV12-3 or TRBV12-4 and TRBJ1-5; D uncertain. This CDR3 is 14 amino acids long. Between the trimmed V and J ends, which lost 5 bases and 2 bases, there was a span of 10 bases. The CDR3 bases are TGTGCCAGCAGTACCAGGTGGGGCAATCAGCCCCAGCATTTT. Protein: CASSTRWGNQPQHF.

This clonotype occurred many times. This chain links TRBV12-3 or TRBV12-4 with TRBJ1-2, with D possibly matching TRBD1 (6 bases). The CDR3 contains 13 residues. The germline V and J ends were trimmed by 6 bases and 8 bases, with 16 bases remaining between them. DNA of the CDR3: TGTGCCAGCAGCCTACTCGGGGGGCGCGGCTACACCTTC. Protein product: CASSLLGGRGYTF.

The chain joins TRBV2 to TRBJ1-2; weak D call: TRBD1 (6 bases). Germline lookup yields CDR1 SNHLY and CDR2 FYNNEI. Trimming stripped 6 bases from V and 2 bases from J, with 13 bases between. The CDR3 length is 14 residues. The CDR3 nucleotides read TGTGCCAGCAGAGGAGACAGGACCAACTATGGCTACACCTTC. Its translation is CASRGDRTNYGYTF.

This clonotype was detected only a few times. V and J are TRBV25-1 and TRBJ1-2; 9 nucleotides align to TRBD1. Germline V CDR1 and CDR2: MGHDK, SYGVNS. V shed 1 base and J 7 bases; nucleotides not matched to a gene: 4. The CDR3 totals 14 residues. CDR3 amino acids: CASSEWGQGPGYTF. The CDR3 DNA sequence: TGTGCCAGCAGTGAATGGGGACAGGGTCCTGGCTACACCTTC.

Many counts were recorded for this clonotype. The CDR3 reads CASSLEGGVGGYTF. The CDR3 DNA is TGTGCCAGCAGTTTAGAAGGGGGCGTAGGGGGCTACACCTTC. This rearrangement joins TRBV12-3 or TRBV12-4 to TRBJ1-2; TRBD1 agrees at 7 bases. There are 14 residues in the CDR3. The V and J ends lost 1 base and 8 bases, in that order; junction bases with no gene match: 7.

This chain connects TRBV6-1 to TRBJ2-3; 7 bases map to TRBD1. The trim removed 5 bases at V and 1 base at J, leaving 9 bases unmatched. CDR3 length: 16 amino acids. Per germline, CDR1 MNHNS and CDR2 SASEGT. The DNA of the CDR3 is TGTGCCAGCAGTAAAAGGACAGGCCTGGGCACAGATACGCAGTATTTT. Protein product: CASSKRTGLGTDTQYF.

Ten or more counts support this clonotype. The rearrangement uses TRBV12-5 and TRBJ1-1; D perhaps matches TRBD1 (5 bases). V was trimmed by 0 bases and J by 1 base, leaving 12 bases between them. Germline-derived CDR1 and CDR2 are LGHNT and FRNRAP. This CDR3 is built from 16 residues. The CDR3 DNA reads TGTGCTAGTGGTTTGGTACTTGGGGCGACGAACACTGAAGCTTTCTTT. It yields the protein CASGLVLGATNTEAFF.

The chain uses TRBV5-1 and TRBJ1-1, with D uncertain. V gave up 0 bases and J gave up 3 bases, with 6 bases separating them. The CDR3 is made up of 13 amino acids. From germline, CDR1 is SGHRS and CDR2 YFSETQ. For the CDR3, the DNA is TGCGCCAGCAGCTTGGCCCAGCACACTGAAGCTTTCTTT. Encoded protein: CASSLAQHTEAFF. The full variable domain, in which reference TRBV5-1 and TRBJ1-1 provide the parts outside the CDR3, is KAGVTQTPRYLIKTRGQQVTLSCSPISGHRSVSWYQQTPGQGLQFLFEYFSETQRNKGNFPGRFSGRQFSNSRSEMNVSTLELGDSALYLCASSLAQHTEAFFGQGTRLTVV.